The 7 T cell receptor beta chains reported below all come from one sample, sequenced in a study of PD-L1 blockade in urothelial cancer. Sequencing was performed with immunoSEQ multiplex PCR; in TCRdb, only in-frame clones are kept and a portion is missing. In the table there are tens of thousands of clones, roughly four fifths of which are singletons. The source material was PBMCs, sampled around atezolizumab (anti-PD-L1) treatment. All receptors come from a man between 65 and 85 years old with urothelial cancer.

Here the CDR3 reads CASSKRQTPHEQYF. CDR3 bases: TGTGCCAGCAGCAAACGACAGACCCCCCACGAGCAGTACTTC. The chain recombines TRBV7-9 with TRBJ2-7, with D perhaps matching TRBD1 (5 bases). The CDR3 sequence is 14 residues long. Germline CDR1 reads SEHNR; CDR2 reads FQNEAQ (reference sequence). With 5 bases removed from V and 5 bases from J, the gap between germline ends came to 16 bases.

The chain is built from TRBV4-1 and TRBJ1-5, with 7 bases lining up with TRBD1. Unmatched junction bases numbered 4, after V lost 0 bases and J lost 5 bases. The CDR3 covers 15 residues. Germline CDR1 reads MGHRA; CDR2 reads YSYEKL. CDR3 amino acids: CASSQDTGADQPQHF. As DNA, the CDR3 is TGCGCCAGCAGCCAAGATACAGGGGCTGATCAGCCCCAGCATTTT.

A few counts support this clone. The chain recombines TRBV5-8 with TRBJ1-2; TRBD1 matches 7 bases. V was clipped by 4 bases and J by 10 bases; unmatched bases: 10. This CDR3 has 13 amino acids. Germline values: CDR1 SGHTS, CDR2 YDEGEE. For the CDR3, the DNA is TGTGCCAGCAGCACTCCGGACAGGATGGCCTACACCTTC. Its translation is CASSTPDRMAYTF.

The rearrangement links TRBV6-1 to TRBJ2-6; TRBD2 might be the D (7 bases). The CDR3 runs to 14 residues. Trimming stripped 11 bases from V and 4 bases from J, with 15 bases between. Germline CDR1 and CDR2: MNHNS and SASEGT. The DNA of the CDR3 is TGTGCCTGTGGGGGGGGCCCCGGGGCCAACGTCCTGACTTTC. Its translation: CACGGGPGANVLTF.

The genes are TRBV6-5 and TRBJ2-5; D is undetermined. Trimming pared 6 bases from V and 7 bases from J, leaving 12 bases between. The CDR3 has 12 amino acids. In germline, CDR1 is MNHEY, CDR2 SVGAGI. CDR3 sequence (DNA): TGTGCCAGCAGCCGGGTGCCGGGGACCCAGTACTTC. Amino acids: CASSRVPGTQYF.

The chain uses TRBV27 and TRBJ2-7, with 9 positions matching TRBD1. The germline V gene encodes CDR1 MNHEY and CDR2 SMNVEV (reference sequence). The CDR3 length is 16 residues. V lost 0 bases and J lost 3; bases outside the gene matches: 6. CDR3 DNA: TGTGCCAGCAGTTTATCGATTTCGACAGGGGGCTACGAGCAGTACTTC. This translates into CASSLSISTGGYEQYF.

CDR3 DNA: TGTGCCAGCAGCTCAGGACAGGGGTCTTCTAGGGTCTCCGGGGAGCTGTTTTTT. Protein sequence: CASSSGQGSSRVSGELFF. The V gene is TRBV5-4, the J gene TRBJ2-2, with 9 bases lining up with TRBD1. Germline values: CDR1 SGHNT, CDR2 YYREEE (reference sequence). This CDR3 has 18 residues. The J segment lost 6 bases and the V segment lost 3 bases, leaving 15 bases of the junction unmatched. Full variable domain (rest looked up from reference TRBV5-4 and TRBJ2-2): ETGVTQSPTHLIKTRGQQVTLRCSSQSGHNTVSWYQQALGQGPQFIFQYYREEENGRGNFPPRFSGLQFPNYSSELNVNALELDDSALYLCASSSGQGSSRVSGELFFGEGSRLTVL.